These 32 T cell receptor beta chains were sequenced from one sample in a study of cytomegalovirus exposure and HLA in healthy donors (dated by TCRdb to the late 2010s). Receptors were amplified or captured by the immunoSEQ multiplex PCR assay. For the multiplex PCR, a mixture combining 60 forward primers for TCR Vbeta segments and 13 reverse primers for TCR Jbeta segments was used. Drawn from immuneACCESS, this table holds only the in-frame rearrangements with V and J called that TCRdb kept. Clones are partly lost; checked studies trace under half to an unresolved V gene and leave the rest unexplained. This sample is represented by roughly 120,000 clones; under 85% of them were singletons. The top ten clonotypes cover 7% to 9% of the sample. Sequenced: PBMCs. The origin of the receptors is a woman in her 50s in good health and CMV-seropositive.

The CDR3 region is CASSSLQGGSYEQYF. CDR3 DNA: TGTGCCAGCAGTTCTCTACAGGGGGGCTCCTACGAGCAGTACTTC. This chain links TRBV27 with TRBJ2-7; 8 bases map to TRBD1. Unmatched junction bases numbered 5, after V lost 4 bases and J lost 0 bases. The CDR3 is 15 residues long. Germline CDR1 is MNHEY and CDR2 is SMNVEV (reference sequence).

The V and J genes are TRBV9 and TRBJ1-5; a weak D match, TRBD1 (5 bases). Germline CDR1 is SGDLS and CDR2 is YYNGEE. Trimming shortened V by 7 bases and J by 2 bases, and 7 bases separated the two germline ends. This CDR3 has 12 amino acids. In DNA form, the CDR3 reads TGTGCCAGCGGGGGGGGCAATCAGCCCCAGCATTTT. It specifies CASGGGNQPQHF.

V is TRBV6-1 and J is TRBJ2-5; tentatively, D is TRBD1 (6 bases). The CDR3 sequence is 14 residues long. Per the germline V gene, CDR1 is MNHNS and CDR2 is SASEGT. The V end was cut by 10 bases, the J end by 2 bases, with 17 bases between. The CDR3 loop reads CATKLGRGQETQYF. In DNA, the CDR3 is TGTGCCACCAAGTTGGGTAGGGGGCAAGAGACCCAGTACTTC.

The chain is built from TRBV4-2 and TRBJ2-3; 7 bases are a match to TRBD2. CDR1 is LGHNA and CDR2 is YNFKEQ in the germline V gene. The CDR3 runs 18 residues. V shed 4 bases, J shed 0 bases, and the junction held 13 bases outside the gene matches. This chain's CDR3 is CASSLETSGAQSTDTQYF. In nucleotides, the CDR3 is TGTGCCAGCAGCCTCGAGACCAGCGGGGCACAGAGCACAGATACGCAGTATTTT.

The rearrangement joins TRBV6-5 to TRBJ2-1; D perhaps matches TRBD2 (5 bases). Deletions cut 5 bases from V and 0 bases from J, with 8 bases between. The germline V gene has CDR1 MNHEY and CDR2 SVGAGI. The CDR3 has 14 amino acids. The CDR3 DNA reads TGTGCCAGCAGTGACGGAGGCTCCTACAATGAGCAGTTCTTC. It specifies CASSDGGSYNEQFF.

The chain uses TRBV5-1 and TRBJ1-2; D perhaps matches TRBD1 (5 bases). Germline loops: CDR1 SGHRS, CDR2 YFSETQ. The CDR3 has 14 residues. The V end was cut by 4 bases, the J end by 4 bases, with 14 bases between. CDR3 region: CASSKQEGGYGYTF. CDR3 nucleotide sequence: TGCGCCAGCAGCAAACAGGAGGGTGGCTATGGCTACACCTTC.

The genes are TRBV10-3 and TRBJ1-5; weak D call: TRBD1 (5 bases). The CDR3 has 15 residues. Trimming removed 3 bases at V and 5 bases at J, with 14 bases between. Germline V lookup: CDR1 ENHRY, CDR2 SYGVKD. The DNA of the CDR3 is TGTGCCATCAGTGACGGGGGGGTTATAGATCAGCCCCAGCATTTT. Amino acids: CAISDGGVIDQPQHF.

This clone was recorded a few times. The rearrangement joins TRBV27 to TRBJ1-5; D is possibly TRBD1 (5 bases). Trimming removed 2 bases from V and 5 bases from J, with 13 bases in between. This CDR3 contains 15 residues. In germline, CDR1 is MNHEY, CDR2 SMNVEV (reference sequence). In DNA form, the CDR3 reads TGTGCCAGCAGTTTAAAAGGGGCCCTTTATCAGCCCCAGCATTTT. Translated, it gives CASSLKGALYQPQHF.

This rearrangement joins TRBV5-4 to TRBJ2-5; D gene unclear. CDR3 length: 15 amino acids. Trimming removed 3 bases at V and 0 bases at J, with 12 bases between. The germline CDR1 and CDR2 sequences are SGHNT and YYREEE (reference sequence). The CDR3: CASSSEARYQETQYF. Written as DNA, the CDR3 is TGTGCCAGCAGCTCCGAGGCACGGTACCAAGAGACCCAGTACTTC.

This clone was seen once. The CDR3 here is CASGRLAGIYNEQFF. As DNA, the CDR3 is TGCGCCAGCGGTCGACTAGCGGGGATCTACAATGAGCAGTTCTTC. The chain combines TRBV5-1 with TRBJ2-1, with 11 bases aligning to TRBD2. With 7 bases clipped from V and 3 bases from J, the junction kept 6 bases outside the gene matches. CDR1 and CDR2 from the germline V gene are SGHRS and YFSETQ. The CDR3 loop spans 15 amino acids.

This clone was counted a single time. The rearrangement joins TRBV15 to TRBJ2-1; the D gene is possibly TRBD2 (5 bases). Germline V lookup: CDR1 LNHNV, CDR2 YYDKDF (reference sequence). This CDR3 has 16 amino acids. V was clipped by 1 base and J by 3 bases, with 13 bases between them. CDR3 loop: CATSRVPRGSYNEQFF. CDR3 in DNA: TGTGCCACCAGCAGAGTCCCTCGGGGTAGCTACAATGAGCAGTTCTTC.

This chain connects TRBV9 to TRBJ1-1; D is ambiguous. The CDR3 totals 14 residues. CDR1 SGDLS and CDR2 YYNGEE come from the germline V gene. Trimming stripped 0 bases from V and 3 bases from J, with 9 bases between. CDR3 in amino acids: CASSVGERHTEAFF. CDR3 DNA: TGTGCCAGCAGCGTAGGGGAGAGGCACACTGAAGCTTTCTTT.

The chain combines TRBV27 with TRBJ2-5, with D maybe TRBD2 (6 bases). Gene TRBJ2-7 matches the end of the DNA better, so the J call may be wrong. This CDR3 has 15 residues. Germline V gene lookup returns CDR1 MNHEY and CDR2 SMNVEV (reference sequence). The CDR3 sequence: CASRPGTPSSYEQYF. The CDR3 nucleotides are TGTGCCAGCAGACCCGGGACTCCGAGCTCCTACGAGCAGTACTTC.

This clone was seen only a few times. The chain combines TRBV14 with TRBJ2-1, with 12 bases fitting TRBD1. Germline loops: CDR1 SGHDN, CDR2 FVKESK. V was clipped by 4 bases and J by 8 bases; unmatched bases: 3. This CDR3 is 14 amino acids long. The CDR3 region has the DNA TGTGCCAGCAGCCGGGGACAGGGGGCCTATGAGCAGTTCTTC. Translating it yields CASSRGQGAYEQFF.

This clone came up a few times. The CDR3 nucleotides are TGTGCCAGCAGCGTAGGAAGCGAGGGAACAGATACGCAGTATTTT. It translates to CASSVGSEGTDTQYF. V is TRBV9 and J is TRBJ2-3, with D tentatively TRBD2 (5 bases). V lost 0 bases to trimming and J lost 3 bases, with 11 bases between them. This CDR3 contains 15 residues. Germline values: CDR1 SGDLS, CDR2 YYNGEE.

A note on this clone: The junction and the germline gene differ at one end; a read error may be behind it. V is TRBV7-7 and J is TRBJ1-3; D is undetermined. From germline, CDR1 is SSHAT and CDR2 FNYEAQ (reference sequence). The CDR3 has 13 amino acids. CDR3 sequence reads: CASSPSNGNTIYF. CDR3 in DNA: TGTGCTAGCAGCCCATCCAATGGAAACACCATATATTTT.

The rearrangement uses TRBV19 and TRBJ1-5, with no clear D. This CDR3 has 15 amino acids. Germline V lookup: CDR1 LNHDA, CDR2 SQIVND (reference sequence). V was cut by 5 bases and J by 6 bases, with 17 bases left in between. The CDR3 here is CASSPGGFSSQPQHF. CDR3 bases: TGTGCCAGTAGTCCAGGAGGCTTTTCGAGTCAGCCCCAGCATTTT.

The chain uses TRBV7-2 and TRBJ1-1, with 8 bases matching TRBD1. After removal of 4 bases from V and 1 base from J, the junction contained 8 bases not matched to a gene. CDR3 length: 16 amino acids. The germline V gene encodes CDR1 SGHTA and CDR2 FQGNSA. The CDR3 region is CASSSPPGTGNTEAFF. The CDR3 DNA is TGTGCCAGCAGCTCGCCTCCGGGGACAGGGAACACTGAAGCTTTCTTT.

The chain carries TRBV19 and TRBJ1-6, with TRBD1 identical over 8 bases. Trimming took 5 bases from V and 15 from J; bases not matched to a gene: 9. The length of the CDR3 is 13 residues. Germline assignment: CDR1 LNHDA and CDR2 SQIVND (reference sequence). The CDR3 DNA is TGTGCCAGTAGTCTGGCAGGGGGCCCTCGCCTCCACTTT. It specifies CASSLAGGPRLHF.

The chain combines TRBV9 with TRBJ1-1; D is possibly TRBD1 (6 bases). Germline values: CDR1 SGDLS, CDR2 YYNGEE. This CDR3 spans 16 amino acids. V was clipped by 0 bases and J by 2 bases, with 14 bases between them. CDR3 region: CASSVGTGPPNTEAFF. The CDR3 coding sequence is TGTGCCAGCAGCGTAGGCACAGGGCCCCCCAACACTGAAGCTTTCTTT.

A word on this clone: The junction departs from germline at one end; a sequencing error may be responsible. CDR3 in DNA: TGTTCCAGCAGCTTAGAGCTAGCGCGGACAGATACGCAGTATTTT. This gives the protein CSSSLELARTDTQYF. V usage is TRBV7-9 and J usage is TRBJ2-3, with D tentatively TRBD2 (6 bases). This CDR3 is built from 15 residues. Looked up from germline, CDR1 is SEHNR and CDR2 is FQNEAQ (reference sequence).

V is TRBV4-1 and J is TRBJ2-5; 8 bases align to TRBD1. The DNA end lines up better with TRBJ2-7; the J call may be wrong. CDR1 MGHRA and CDR2 YSYEKL come from the germline V gene. The CDR3 loop spans 17 amino acids. The CDR3 nucleotides read TGCGCCAGCAGCCAAGTGTGGGGGACAGGTTCCCCCTACGAGCAGTACTTC. Its translation: CASSQVWGTGSPYEQYF.

The V call is TRBV6-5, the J call TRBJ1-2, with a weak D call TRBD1 (5 bases). This CDR3 has 14 residues. V lost 7 bases, J lost 3 bases, and 15 bases lay in between. The germline V gene encodes CDR1 MNHEY and CDR2 SVGAGI. The DNA for the CDR3 is TGTGCCAGCAAAAAAGGGGCGAGGTACTATGGCTACACCTTC. Residues: CASKKGARYYGYTF.

This chain links TRBV7-2 with TRBJ1-5; D possibly corresponds to TRBD1 (5 bases). Germline values: CDR1 SGHTA, CDR2 FQGNSA. The CDR3 is 14 amino acids. The germline V and J ends were trimmed by 2 bases and 5 bases, with 10 bases remaining between them. The CDR3 region is CASSLRSGDQPQHF. The CDR3 DNA reads TGTGCCAGCAGCTTAAGATCGGGGGATCAGCCCCAGCATTTT.

This rearrangement joins TRBV11-2 to TRBJ2-1; D gene uncertain. From germline, CDR1 is SGHAT and CDR2 FQNNGV. The V gene lost 0 bases and the J gene lost 12 bases, with 9 bases spanning the gap. This CDR3 has 12 residues. This CDR3 is CASSLDLVWQFF. CDR3 DNA: TGTGCCAGCAGCTTAGACCTCGTCTGGCAGTTCTTC.

In this sample, this clone turned up a few times. This chain links TRBV5-1 with TRBJ1-1, with no clear D. V was trimmed by 4 bases and J by 1 base, leaving 11 bases between them. This CDR3 is built from 14 residues. The germline V gene encodes CDR1 SGHRS and CDR2 YFSETQ. CDR3 DNA sequence: TGCGCCAGCAGCCAGGCCGGGGAGAACACTGAAGCTTTCTTT. It yields the protein CASSQAGENTEAFF. Together with reference TRBV5-1 and TRBJ1-1, the CDR3 gives the full variable domain: KAGVTQTPRYLIKTRGQQVTLSCSPISGHRSVSWYQQTPGQGLQFLFEYFSETQRNKGNFPGRFSGRQFSNSRSEMNVSTLELGDSALYLCASSQAGENTEAFFGQGTRLTVV.

This sequence joins TRBV5-8 and TRBJ2-3, with 8 positions matching TRBD2. From germline, CDR1 is SGHTS and CDR2 YDEGEE. V was clipped by 7 bases and J by 1 base; unmatched bases: 5. The CDR3 loop spans 14 amino acids. CDR3 nucleotide sequence: TGTGCCAGCGATCTCGGGGGGGGCACAGATACGCAGTATTTT. This encodes CASDLGGGTDTQYF. The full variable domain, with the rest looked up from reference TRBV5-8 and TRBJ2-3, is EAGVTQSPTHLIKTRGQQATLRCSPISGHTSVYWYQQALGLGLQFLLWYDEGEERNRGNFPPRFSGRQFPNYSSELNVNALELEDSALYLCASDLGGGTDTQYFGPGTRLTVL.

This sequence joins TRBV6-5 and TRBJ1-6, with D possibly matching TRBD1 (5 bases). The V gene lost 8 bases and the J gene lost 9 bases, with 20 bases spanning the gap. This CDR3 is 15 amino acids long. The germline V gene encodes CDR1 MNHEY and CDR2 SVGAGI. The CDR3 region has the DNA TGTGCCAGCGATAGAAGGGGCCAAGCGGGTTCACCCCTCCACTTT. Its translation is CASDRRGQAGSPLHF.

DNA of the CDR3: TGTGCCAGCAGTGTCGGACAGGCGCTGGAGCAGTACTTC. This codes for CASSVGQALEQYF. The chain carries TRBV2 and TRBJ2-7, with 7 bases matching TRBD1. The junction had 7 bases not matched to a gene; V was cut back by 4 bases and J by 7 bases. The germline V gene has CDR1 SNHLY and CDR2 FYNNEI. The CDR3 length is 13 residues.

The chain joins TRBV9 to TRBJ2-1, with 8 bases fitting TRBD2. V dropped 3 bases and J dropped 5; count of bases not matched to a gene: 7. Germline CDR1 is SGDLS and CDR2 is YYNGEE. The CDR3 sequence is 15 residues long. The CDR3 region is CASSGGTSFNNEQFF. DNA for the CDR3: TGTGCCAGCAGCGGCGGGACTAGTTTTAACAATGAGCAGTTCTTC.

This chain uses TRBV10-1 with TRBJ1-1, with D maybe TRBD1 (5 bases). The ends were cut back, 6 bases at V and 6 bases at J, with 23 bases in the middle. This CDR3 comprises 16 residues. Germline CDR1 is WNHNN and CDR2 is SYGVQD (reference sequence). This CDR3 reads CASSPMLGGRSSEAFF. The CDR3 region has the DNA TGCGCCAGCAGCCCCATGTTGGGGGGACGGAGTTCTGAAGCTTTCTTT.

This sequence joins TRBV5-1 and TRBJ2-2; D not certain. CDR3 length: 14 amino acids. Trimming pared 5 bases from V and 6 bases from J, leaving 14 bases between. Germline V CDR1 and CDR2: SGHRS, YFSETQ. In DNA, the CDR3 is TGCGCCAGCAGTCGACCCAAGGAGTCCGGGGAGCTGTTTTTT. This codes for CASSRPKESGELFF. Combining the CDR3 with reference TRBV5-1 and TRBJ2-2 gives the whole variable domain KAGVTQTPRYLIKTRGQQVTLSCSPISGHRSVSWYQQTPGQGLQFLFEYFSETQRNKGNFPGRFSGRQFSNSRSEMNVSTLELGDSALYLCASSRPKESGELFFGEGSRLTVL.